A selection of T cell receptor beta chains follows, all from one sample in a study of OX40 agonist ivuxolimab in advanced cancers. TCRdb's table, derived via immunoSEQ multiplex PCR, lists solely in-frame clones and lacks some. The sample holds roughly 76,000 clones; 85% to 90% are singletons and the top ten take approximately 8%. The sample consisted of CD4+ or CD8+ T cells sorted from blood, taken in a trial of the OX40 agonist ivuxolimab. The receptors here all came from an adult with an advanced solid tumor such as melanoma, head and neck, liver or kidney cancer. The CDR3 runs from the conserved cysteine through the conserved F or W. Fields, in order: D gene, V gene, J gene, clone size, CDR3 protein, CDR3 DNA. D genes are given only for firm matches. Clone size appears in some rows only: once, few, many, or a class for an expanded clone.

>-|TRBV13|TRBJ1-5|-
CASSLQRDQPQHF
TGTGCCAGCAGCTTACAGCGGGATCAGCCCCAGCATTTT
>TRBD1|TRBV11-2|TRBJ2-1|-
CASRDRVRSGIYNEQFF
TGTGCCAGCAGAGACAGGGTAAGGAGTGGAATATACAATGAGCAGTTCTTC
>-|TRBV28|TRBJ2-1|-
CASARGTGSYNEQFF
TGTGCCAGCGCGAGGGGTACGGGCTCCTACAATGAGCAGTTCTTC
>-|TRBV13|TRBJ1-2|-
CASSLAALWGGYTF
TGTGCCAGCAGCTTAGCGGCCTTATGGGGGGGCTACACCTTC
>-|TRBV9|TRBJ1-2|-
CASSNRAGNLNYGYTF
TGTGCCAGCAGCAACCGGGCCGGCAATCTTAACTATGGCTACACCTTC
>-|TRBV18|TRBJ2-5|-
CASSSRVGIQETQYF
TGTGCCAGCTCGAGCCGGGTAGGGATCCAAGAGACCCAGTACTTC
>-|TRBV6-5|TRBJ1-2|-
CASSYGRENYGYTF
TGTGCCAGCAGTTACGGGAGGGAAAACTATGGCTACACCTTC
>TRBD2|TRBV28|TRBJ2-7|-
CASTTSGNDEQYF
TGTGCCAGTACCACTAGCGGAAACGACGAGCAGTACTTC
>-|TRBV30|TRBJ2-7|-
CAWSVPGVGYEQYF
TGTGCCTGGAGTGTACCAGGGGTGGGTTACGAGCAATACTTC
>-|TRBV5-6|TRBJ2-7|-
CASSLGGHPTRREEQYF
TGTGCCAGCAGCTTGGGGGGGCACCCAACCCGCAGGGAGGAGCAGTACTTC
>-|TRBV9|TRBJ1-2|-
CASSVAGTGYTF
TGTGCCAGCAGCGTAGCAGGCACGGGCTACACCTTC
>TRBD1|TRBV2|TRBJ1-2|once
CASSTGAAGYTF
TGTGCCAGCAGTACAGGGGCAGCAGGCTACACCTTC
>TRBD1|TRBV7-9|TRBJ2-5|-
CASSSGQGTETQYF
TGTGCCAGCAGCTCCGGACAGGGTACCGAGACCCAGTACTTC
>-|TRBV10-3|TRBJ1-5|-
CAISESGAVSNQPQHF
TGTGCCATCAGTGAGTCGGGGGCGGTTAGCAATCAGCCCCAGCATTTT
>-|TRBV10-3|TRBJ1-1|-
CAISEGTANTEAFF
TGTGCCATCAGTGAGGGGACGGCGAACACTGAAGCTTTCTTT
>-|TRBV5-1|TRBJ1-1|-
CASSFGPAGRGNTEAFF
TGCGCCAGCAGCTTCGGTCCTGCTGGGCGAGGGAACACTGAAGCTTTCTTT
>TRBD1|TRBV4-2|TRBJ2-7|-
CASSQAGDRAYEQYF
TGTGCCAGCAGCCAAGCCGGTGACAGGGCCTACGAGCAGTACTTC
>-|TRBV4-3|TRBJ2-7|-
CASSPDYSYEQYF
TGCGCCAGCAGCCCCGATTACTCCTACGAGCAGTACTTC
>-|TRBV9|TRBJ2-2|-
CASSVQTGNTGELFF
TGTGCCAGCAGCGTCCAGACAGGGAACACCGGGGAGCTGTTTTTT
>-|TRBV9|TRBJ1-5|-
CASSVDASNQPQHF
TGTGCCAGCAGCGTAGATGCTAGCAATCAGCCCCAGCATTTT
>TRBD1|TRBV5-8|TRBJ1-2|few
CASSLIGTGEYGYTF
TGTGCCAGCAGCTTGATCGGGACAGGGGAGTATGGCTACACCTTC
>-|TRBV19|TRBJ2-2|-
CASTTGPTGELFF
TGTGCCAGTACGACGGGGCCCACCGGGGAGCTGTTTTTT
>-|TRBV11-2|TRBJ1-2|once
CASSLGSANYGYTF
TGTGCCAGCAGCTTAGGAAGCGCTAACTATGGCTACACCTTC
>-|TRBV5-1|TRBJ2-7|-
CASSSNRQREQYF
TGCGCCAGCAGCAGTAACAGGCAACGCGAGCAGTACTTC
>-|TRBV19|TRBJ2-2|-
CASSIRGAGANTGELFF
TGTGCCAGTAGTATTCGGGGGGCCGGCGCGAACACCGGGGAGCTGTTTTTT
>TRBD1|TRBV6-5|TRBJ1-1|-
CASSGLGQLNTEAFF
TGTGCCAGCAGTGGGCTGGGACAGCTTAACACTGAAGCTTTCTTT
>TRBD1|TRBV4-3|TRBJ2-1|-
CASSQEGTGVNEQFF
TGCGCCAGCAGCCAAGAGGGGACAGGGGTCAATGAGCAGTTCTTC
>-|TRBV30|TRBJ1-2|-
CTTGKRYGYTF
TGCACCACAGGGAAACGTTATGGCTACACCTTC
>-|TRBV28|TRBJ1-1|-
CASLRDLNTEAFF
TGTGCCAGTTTAAGGGATCTGAACACTGAAGCTTTCTTT
>TRBD2|TRBV7-7|TRBJ2-5|-
CASSSRWGGQETQYF
TGTGCCAGCAGCTCACGATGGGGGGGGCAAGAGACCCAGTACTTC
>-|TRBV7-9|TRBJ2-2|-
CASSLSEGGELFF
TGTGCCAGCAGCTTATCCGAGGGCGGGGAGCTGTTTTTT
>-|TRBV7-2|TRBJ1-5|-
CASSIAGSQPQHF
TGTGCCAGCAGCATAGCAGGGAGTCAGCCCCAGCATTTT
>-|TRBV11-2|TRBJ1-6|-
CASSFTSSYNSPLHF
TGTGCCAGCAGCTTCACTAGCTCCTATAATTCACCCCTCCACTTT
>TRBD2|TRBV28|TRBJ2-7|few
CASLSGDSYEQYF
TGTGCCAGCCTGAGCGGGGACTCCTACGAGCAGTACTTC
>-|TRBV14|TRBJ2-1|few
CASSQQGGYNEQFF
TGTGCCAGCAGCCAGCAAGGGGGCTACAATGAGCAGTTCTTC
>TRBD1|TRBV27|TRBJ2-7|-
CASSLKGASYEQYF
TGTGCCAGCAGTCTGAAGGGGGCCTCCTACGAGCAGTACTTC
>-|TRBV30|TRBJ2-3|-
CACLKDAGQDTQYF
TGTGCCTGCCTTAAGGACGCCGGTCAGGATACGCAGTATTTT
>-|TRBV18|TRBJ2-3|-
CASSPMGLATDTQYF
TGTGCCAGCTCACCAATGGGCCTAGCCACAGATACGCAGTATTTT
>-|TRBV6-4|TRBJ1-5|-
CASSDGGSNQPQHF
TGTGCCAGCAGTGACGGCGGAAGCAATCAGCCCCAGCATTTT
>TRBD1|TRBV9|TRBJ2-1|few
CASSFLDRVPYNEQFF
TGTGCCAGCAGCTTCCTGGACAGGGTACCCTACAATGAGCAGTTCTTC
>-|TRBV7-2|TRBJ2-5|-
CASSSFQGGTQYF
TGTGCCAGCAGCTCGTTTCAGGGGGGGACCCAGTACTTC
>-|TRBV5-8|TRBJ1-2|-
CASSFTLPNRDPSNYGYTF
TGTGCCAGCAGCTTCACACTACCAAACAGGGACCCGAGTAACTATGGCTACACCTTC
>-|TRBV14|TRBJ2-2|-
CASRKTGTGELFF
TGTGCCAGCAGGAAAACAGGAACCGGGGAGCTGTTTTTT
>-|TRBV7-2|TRBJ2-6|-
CASTSVGSYSGANVLTF
TGTGCCAGCACCTCTGTGGGGAGTTACTCTGGGGCCAACGTCCTGACTTTC